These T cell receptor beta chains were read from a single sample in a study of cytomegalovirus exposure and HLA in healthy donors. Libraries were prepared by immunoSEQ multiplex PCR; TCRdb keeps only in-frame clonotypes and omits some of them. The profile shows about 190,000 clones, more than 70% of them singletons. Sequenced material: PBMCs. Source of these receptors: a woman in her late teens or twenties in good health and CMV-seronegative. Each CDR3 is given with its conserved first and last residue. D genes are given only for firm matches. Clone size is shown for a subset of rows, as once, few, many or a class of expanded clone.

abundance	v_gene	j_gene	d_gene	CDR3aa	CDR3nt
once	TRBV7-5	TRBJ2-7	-	CVRRFMDNPGHSVSCYEQYF	TGTGTCAGAAGATTTATGGACAACCCGGGACATTCAGTTTCATGCTACGAGCAGTACTTC
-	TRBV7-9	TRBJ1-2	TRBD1	CASTFSGGYDGYTF	TGTGCCAGCACCTTTTCAGGGGGTTATGATGGCTACACCTTC
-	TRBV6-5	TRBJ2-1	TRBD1	CASSQGQVQFF	TGTGCCAGCAGCCAGGGACAGGTTCAGTTCTTC
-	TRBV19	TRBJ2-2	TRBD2	CASSSGRAPGELFF	TGTGCCAGTAGTAGCGGGAGGGCCCCCGGGGAGCTGTTTTTT
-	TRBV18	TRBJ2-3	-	CASSLKRIGTDTQYF	TGTGCCAGCTCACTAAAGCGGATCGGCACAGATACGCAGTATTTT
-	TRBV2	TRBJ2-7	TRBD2	CASSEGAGEQYF	TGTGCCAGCAGTGAAGGAGCGGGAGAGCAGTACTTC
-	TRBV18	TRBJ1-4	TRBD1	CASSLGQGSEKLFF	TGTGCCAGCTCACTCGGACAGGGGAGTGAAAAACTGTTTTTT
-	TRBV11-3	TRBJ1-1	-	CASRPALDGDQTEAFF	TGTGCCAGCAGGCCAGCGTTAGACGGTGATCAAACTGAAGCTTTCTTT
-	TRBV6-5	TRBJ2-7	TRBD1	CASSSGTGYEQYF	TGTGCCAGCAGTTCCGGGACAGGGTACGAGCAGTACTTC
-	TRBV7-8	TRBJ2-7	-	CASSLGVSRASHEQYF	TGTGCCAGCAGCTTAGGGGTGAGCAGGGCATCCCACGAGCAGTACTTC
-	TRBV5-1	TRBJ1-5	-	CASSAYTGRNQPQHF	TGCGCCAGCAGCGCGTACACAGGGCGCAATCAGCCCCAGCATTTT
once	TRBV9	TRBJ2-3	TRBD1	CASSVVGTGTDTQYF	TGTGCCAGCAGCGTAGTGGGGACAGGCACAGATACGCAGTATTTT
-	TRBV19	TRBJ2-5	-	CASSRQETQYF	TGTGCCAGTAGCAGACAAGAGACCCAGTACTTC
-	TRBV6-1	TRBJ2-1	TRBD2	CASSESGLADSYNEQFF	TGTGCCAGCAGTGAATCGGGACTAGCGGACTCCTACAATGAGCAGTTCTTC
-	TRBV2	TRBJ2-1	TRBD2	CASSGTSGLSSYNEQFF	TGTGCCAGCAGCGGGACTAGCGGGCTGAGCTCCTACAATGAGCAGTTCTTC
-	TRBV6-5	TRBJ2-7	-	CASSPSGQQGQRQYF	TGTGCCAGCAGTCCTTCGGGCCAACAGGGCCAGCGGCAGTACTTC
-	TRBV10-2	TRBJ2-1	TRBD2	CASSEQRGGPANYNEQFF	TGCGCCAGCAGTGAGCAGCGGGGGGGCCCGGCGAACTACAATGAGCAGTTCTTC
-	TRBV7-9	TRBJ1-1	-	CASSPSELMNTEAFF	TGTGCCAGCAGCCCTTCGGAGCTGATGAACACTGAAGCTTTCTTT
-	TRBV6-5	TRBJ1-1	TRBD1	CASSYVEGATEAFF	TGTGCCAGCAGTTACGTAGAGGGGGCCACTGAAGCTTTCTTT
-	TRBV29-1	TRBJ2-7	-	CSVGAYEQYF	TGCAGCGTTGGAGCTTACGAGCAGTACTTC
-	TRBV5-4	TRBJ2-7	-	CASSLIGGAYEQYF	TGTGCCAGCAGCTTGATAGGGGGGGCCTACGAGCAGTACTTC
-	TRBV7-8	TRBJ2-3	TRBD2	CASTVMLLAGGSTDTQYF	TGTGCCAGCACCGTTATGTTACTAGCGGGGGGGAGCACAGATACGCAGTATTTT
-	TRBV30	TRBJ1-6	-	CAWSGPGMNSPLHF	TGTGCCTGGAGTGGCCCGGGAATGAATTCACCCCTCCACTTT
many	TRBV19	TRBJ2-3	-	CASSMNRASTDTQYF	TGTGCCAGTAGTATGAACAGGGCCTCTACAGATACGCAGTATTTT
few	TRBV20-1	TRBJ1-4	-	CSIATNEKLFF	TGCAGCATTGCAACTAATGAAAAACTGTTTTTT
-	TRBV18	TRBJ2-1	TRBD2	CASSPRAGGIGEQFF	TGTGCCAGCTCACCGCGAGCGGGAGGGATAGGTGAGCAGTTCTTC
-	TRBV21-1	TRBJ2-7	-	CASSEQTAFGTYEQYF	TGTGCCAGCAGTGAACAAACAGCTTTCGGCACCTACGAGCAGTACTTC
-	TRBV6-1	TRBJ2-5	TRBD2	CASSPVSGGMETQYF	TGTGCCAGCAGTCCTGTTAGCGGGGGTATGGAGACCCAGTACTTC
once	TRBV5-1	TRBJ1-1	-	CASSLDAGNTEAFF	TGCGCCAGCAGCTTGGATGCAGGGAACACTGAAGCTTTCTTT
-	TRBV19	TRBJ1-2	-	CASSINNDYGYTF	TGTGCCAGTAGTATAAACAACGACTATGGCTACACCTTC
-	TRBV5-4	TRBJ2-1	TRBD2	CASSLDGLAATYNEQFF	TGTGCCAGCAGCTTAGATGGACTAGCGGCCACCTACAATGAGCAGTTCTTC
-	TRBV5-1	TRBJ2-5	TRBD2	CASSLGWASGRADGETQYF	TGCGCCAGCAGCTTGGGGTGGGCTAGCGGGAGGGCCGACGGAGAGACCCAGTACTTC
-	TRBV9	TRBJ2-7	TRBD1	CASSPQGAAYEQYF	TGTGCCAGCAGCCCCCAGGGGGCAGCCTACGAGCAGTACTTC
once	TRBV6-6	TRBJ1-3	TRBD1	CASSRTGGSGNTIYF	TGTGCCAGCAGTAGGACAGGGGGTAGTGGAAACACCATATATTTT
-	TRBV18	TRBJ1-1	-	CASSRRKQLNTEAFF	TGTGCCAGCTCTCGAAGAAAACAGTTAAACACTGAAGCTTTCTTT
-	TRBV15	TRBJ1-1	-	CATSRGGQGGTEAFF	TGTGCCACCAGCAGAGGCGGTCAGGGAGGCACTGAAGCTTTCTTT
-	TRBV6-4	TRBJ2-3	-	CASSLSETAPDTQYF	TGTGCCAGCAGCCTAAGTGAAACTGCCCCAGATACGCAGTATTTT
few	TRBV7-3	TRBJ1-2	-	CASSMSGLYGYTF	TGTGCCAGCAGTATGTCAGGGCTGTATGGCTACACCTTC
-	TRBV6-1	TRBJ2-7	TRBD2	CASSGGSTSGNYEQYF	TGTGCCAGCAGTGGGGGGTCGACTAGCGGGAACTACGAGCAGTACTTC
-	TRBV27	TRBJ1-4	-	CASSFQGRGEKLFF	TGTGCCAGCAGTTTTCAGGGGCGCGGTGAAAAACTGTTTTTT
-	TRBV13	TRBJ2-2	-	CASSPFREAGELFF	TGTGCCAGCAGCCCCTTTAGGGAGGCCGGGGAGCTGTTTTTT
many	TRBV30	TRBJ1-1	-	CAWSVGFEAFF	TGTGCCTGGAGTGTCGGGTTTGAAGCTTTCTTT
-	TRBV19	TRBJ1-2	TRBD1	CASSIGTGGYTF	TGTGCCAGTAGTATAGGGACAGGTGGCTACACCTTC
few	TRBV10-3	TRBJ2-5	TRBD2	CAISQMTSGIETQYF	TGTGCCATCAGCCAAATGACTAGCGGGATTGAGACCCAGTACTTC
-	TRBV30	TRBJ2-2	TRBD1	CAWTTGGELFF	TGTGCCTGGACGACAGGGGGGGAGCTGTTTTTT
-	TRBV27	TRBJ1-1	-	CASSLQVGRGTEAFF	TGTGCCAGCAGTTTACAGGTGGGCCGGGGCACTGAAGCTTTCTTT
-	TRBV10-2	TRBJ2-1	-	CASRTSGVQSFF	TGCGCCAGCCGAACCTCAGGGGTACAATCATTCTTC
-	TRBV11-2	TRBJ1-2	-	CASTRWGETNYGYTF	TGTGCCAGCACACGATGGGGGGAAACTAACTATGGCTACACCTTC
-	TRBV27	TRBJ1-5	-	CASSFAGALSNQPQHF	TGTGCCAGCAGTTTTGCGGGGGCGTTGAGCAATCAGCCCCAGCATTTT
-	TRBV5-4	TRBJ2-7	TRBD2	CASSRPAGGSYEQYF	TGTGCCAGCAGCCGCCCGGCGGGGGGATCCTACGAGCAGTACTTC
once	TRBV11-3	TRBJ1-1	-	CASSLRHLTEAFF	TGTGCCAGCAGCTTACGACACCTCACTGAAGCTTTCTTT
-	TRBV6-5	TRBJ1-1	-	CASGFGEEAFF	TGTGCCAGCGGCTTTGGAGAAGAAGCTTTCTTT
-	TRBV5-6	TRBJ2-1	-	CASSFGPPTHSYNEQFF	TGTGCCAGCAGCTTTGGCCCACCAACCCACTCCTACAATGAGCAGTTCTTC
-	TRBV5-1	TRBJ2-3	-	CASSPIGQPEFTDTQYF	TGCGCCAGCAGCCCTATAGGACAGCCAGAATTCACTGATACGCAGTATTTT
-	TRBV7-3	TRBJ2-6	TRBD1	CASSAQGAVVRGANVLTF	TGTGCCAGCAGCGCTCAGGGGGCTGTAGTGCGTGGGGCCAACGTCCTGACTTTC
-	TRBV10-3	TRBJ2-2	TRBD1	CAISGQGLNTGELFF	TGTGCCATCAGTGGACAGGGTTTGAACACCGGGGAGCTGTTTTTT
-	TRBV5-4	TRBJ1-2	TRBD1	CASSQIQGLRFHTF	TGTGCCAGCAGCCAAATACAGGGGCTCCGTTTTCACACCTTC
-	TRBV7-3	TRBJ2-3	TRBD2	CASSTTSGGADTQYF	TGTGCCAGCAGCACTACTAGCGGGGGGGCAGATACGCAGTATTTT
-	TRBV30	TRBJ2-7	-	CAWSVPGSRAEQYF	TGTGCCTGGAGTGTTCCGGGGTCTCGGGCCGAGCAGTACTTC